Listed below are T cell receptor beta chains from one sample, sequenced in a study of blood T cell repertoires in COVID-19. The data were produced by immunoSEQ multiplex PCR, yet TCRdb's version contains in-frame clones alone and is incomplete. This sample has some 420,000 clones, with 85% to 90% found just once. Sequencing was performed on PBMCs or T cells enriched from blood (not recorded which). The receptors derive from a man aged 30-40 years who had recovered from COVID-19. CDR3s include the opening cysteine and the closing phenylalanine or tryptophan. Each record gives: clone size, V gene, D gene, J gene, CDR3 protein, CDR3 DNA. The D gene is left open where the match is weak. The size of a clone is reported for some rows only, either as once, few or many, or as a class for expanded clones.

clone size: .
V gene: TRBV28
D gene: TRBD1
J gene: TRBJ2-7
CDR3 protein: CASSFQGAGRYEQYF
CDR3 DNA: TGTGCCAGCAGTTTCCAGGGGGCAGGCAGGTACGAGCAGTACTTC

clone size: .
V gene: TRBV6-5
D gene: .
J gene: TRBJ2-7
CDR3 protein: CASSSGSYEQYF
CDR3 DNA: TGTGCCAGCAGTAGCGGCTCCTACGAGCAGTACTTC

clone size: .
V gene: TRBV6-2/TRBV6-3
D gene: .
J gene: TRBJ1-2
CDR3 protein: CASSETGSYGYTF
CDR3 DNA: TGTGCCAGCAGCGAAACAGGGTCCTATGGCTACACCTTC

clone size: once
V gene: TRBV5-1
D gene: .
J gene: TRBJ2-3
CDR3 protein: CASSARQKSTDTQYF
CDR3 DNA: TGCGCCAGCAGCGCCCGACAGAAAAGCACAGATACGCAGTATTTT

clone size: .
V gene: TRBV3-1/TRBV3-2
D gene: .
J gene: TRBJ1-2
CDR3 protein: CASSQDLTRFEGYTF
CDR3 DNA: TGTGCCAGCAGCCAAGATCTCACCCGTTTTGAGGGCTACACCTTC

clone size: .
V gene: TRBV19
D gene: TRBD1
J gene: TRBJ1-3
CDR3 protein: CASSIYGTGIGNTIYF
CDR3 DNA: TGTGCCAGTAGTATCTATGGGACAGGGATCGGAAACACCATATATTTT

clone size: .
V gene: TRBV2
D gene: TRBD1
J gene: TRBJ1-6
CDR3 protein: CASREETGTGKNSPLHF
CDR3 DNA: TGTGCCAGCAGAGAGGAAACCGGGACAGGGAAGAATTCACCCCTCCACTTT

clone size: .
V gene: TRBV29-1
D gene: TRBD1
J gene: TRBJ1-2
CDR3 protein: CSVTGDYNYGYTF
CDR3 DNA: TGCAGCGTCACAGGGGATTATAACTATGGCTACACCTTC

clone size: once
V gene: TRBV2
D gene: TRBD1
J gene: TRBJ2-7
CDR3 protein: CASSGQGIEQYF
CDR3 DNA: TGTGCCAGCAGTGGACAGGGAATCGAGCAGTACTTC

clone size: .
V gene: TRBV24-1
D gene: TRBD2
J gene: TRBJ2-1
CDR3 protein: CATSDLATSGHNEQFF
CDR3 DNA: TGTGCCACCAGTGATTTAGCGACTAGCGGACACAATGAGCAGTTCTTC

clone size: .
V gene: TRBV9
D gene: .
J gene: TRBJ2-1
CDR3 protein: CASSVEGAEQFF
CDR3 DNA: TGTGCCAGCAGCGTAGAAGGGGCTGAGCAGTTCTTC

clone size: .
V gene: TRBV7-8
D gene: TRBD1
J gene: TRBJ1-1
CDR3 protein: CASSLSTGATEAFF
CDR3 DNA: TGTGCCAGCAGCTTATCCACAGGGGCCACTGAAGCTTTCTTT

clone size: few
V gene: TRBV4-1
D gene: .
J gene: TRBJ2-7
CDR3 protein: CASSPRDGREDEQYF
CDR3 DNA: TGCGCCAGCAGCCCGCGGGACGGCCGAGAGGACGAGCAGTACTTC

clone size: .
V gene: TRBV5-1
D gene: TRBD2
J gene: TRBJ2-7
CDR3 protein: CASSLVAGGPYEQYF
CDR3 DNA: TGCGCCAGCAGCTTGGTAGCGGGAGGGCCCTACGAGCAGTACTTC

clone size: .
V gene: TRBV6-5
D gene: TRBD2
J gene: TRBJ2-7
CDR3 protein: CASRGLAGVGEQYF
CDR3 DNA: TGTGCCAGCAGAGGATTAGCGGGTGTCGGCGAGCAGTACTTC

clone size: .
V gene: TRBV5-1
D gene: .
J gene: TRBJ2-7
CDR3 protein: CASSPDGRRSYEQYF
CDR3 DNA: TGCGCCAGCAGCCCGGACGGCAGGAGGTCCTACGAGCAGTACTTC

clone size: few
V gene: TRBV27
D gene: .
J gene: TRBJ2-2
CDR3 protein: CASTLGVGAGELFF
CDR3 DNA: TGTGCCAGCACGCTAGGCGTAGGTGCCGGGGAGCTGTTTTTT

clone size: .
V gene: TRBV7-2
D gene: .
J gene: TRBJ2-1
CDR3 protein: CASAASHRNEQFF
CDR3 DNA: TGTGCCAGCGCGGCGTCACACAGGAATGAGCAGTTCTTC

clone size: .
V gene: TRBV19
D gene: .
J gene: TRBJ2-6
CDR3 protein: CASRGSGANVLTF
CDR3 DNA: TGTGCCAGTCGGGGGTCTGGGGCCAACGTCCTGACTTTC

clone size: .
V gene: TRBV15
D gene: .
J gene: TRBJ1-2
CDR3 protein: CATSRDRTTSGGYTF
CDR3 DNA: TGTGCCACCAGCAGAGATCGAACTACCAGCGGTGGCTACACCTTC

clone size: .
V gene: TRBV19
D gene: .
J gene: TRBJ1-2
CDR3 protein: CASSELQENNYGYTF
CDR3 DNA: TGTGCCAGTAGCGAACTACAGGAAAATAACTATGGCTACACCTTC

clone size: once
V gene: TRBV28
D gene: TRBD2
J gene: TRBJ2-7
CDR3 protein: CASSPFEGLAITYEQYF
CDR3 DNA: TGTGCCAGCAGCCCCTTCGAGGGACTAGCGATTACCTACGAGCAGTACTTC

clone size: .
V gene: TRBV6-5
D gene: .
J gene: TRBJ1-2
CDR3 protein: CASSYSLDTLNYGYTF
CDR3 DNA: TGTGCCAGCAGTTACTCGTTGGACACCCTTAACTATGGCTACACCTTC

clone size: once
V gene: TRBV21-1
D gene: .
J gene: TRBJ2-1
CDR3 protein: CASSKGRTAGLASSYNEQFF
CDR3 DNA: TGTGCCAGCAGCAAAGGACGGACTGCGGGACTAGCTAGCTCCTACAATGAGCAGTTCTTC

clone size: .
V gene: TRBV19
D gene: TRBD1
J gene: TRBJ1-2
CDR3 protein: CASSRPGQATYGYTF
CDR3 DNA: TGTGCCAGTTCCCGGCCGGGACAGGCAACCTATGGCTACACCTTC

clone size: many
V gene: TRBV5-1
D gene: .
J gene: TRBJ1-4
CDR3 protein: CASSPGGTNEKLFF
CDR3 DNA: TGCGCCAGCAGCCCCGGGGGGACTAATGAAAAACTGTTTTTT

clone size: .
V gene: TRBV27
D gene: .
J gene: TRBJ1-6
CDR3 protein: CASSPGTLRNNSPLHF
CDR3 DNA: TGTGCCAGCAGTCCGGGAACCTTGAGGAATAATTCACCCCTCCACTTT

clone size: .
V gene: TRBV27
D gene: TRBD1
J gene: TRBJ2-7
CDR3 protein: CASRPQGGPYEQYF
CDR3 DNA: TGTGCCAGCAGACCACAGGGGGGCCCTTACGAGCAGTACTTC

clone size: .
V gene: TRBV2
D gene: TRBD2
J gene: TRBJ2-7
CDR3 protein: CASSDSGRIDEQYF
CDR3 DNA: TGTGCCAGCAGTGATAGCGGGAGGATCGACGAGCAGTACTTC

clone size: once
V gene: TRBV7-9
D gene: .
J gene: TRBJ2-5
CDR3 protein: CASRPTEKETQYF
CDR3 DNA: TGTGCCAGCAGACCAACAGAAAAAGAGACCCAGTACTTC

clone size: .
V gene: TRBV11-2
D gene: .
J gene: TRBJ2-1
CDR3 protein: CASSLGSDSHEQFF
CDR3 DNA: TGTGCCAGCAGCTTAGGCTCGGACTCCCATGAGCAGTTCTTC

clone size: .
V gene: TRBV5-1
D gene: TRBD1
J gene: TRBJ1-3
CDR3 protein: CASRSTGKNTIYF
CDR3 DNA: TGCGCCAGCAGATCGACAGGGAAAAACACCATATATTTT

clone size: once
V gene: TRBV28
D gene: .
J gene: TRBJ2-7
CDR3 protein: CASSLTRGLANTYEQYF
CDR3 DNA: TGTGCCAGCAGTCTAACCCGTGGGCTAGCGAACACCTACGAGCAGTACTTC

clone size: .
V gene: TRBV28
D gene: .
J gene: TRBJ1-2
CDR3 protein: CASVQDRVNYGYTF
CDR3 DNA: TGTGCCAGCGTCCAGGACAGAGTAAACTATGGCTACACCTTC

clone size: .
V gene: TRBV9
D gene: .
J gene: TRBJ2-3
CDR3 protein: CASSVAGLSTDTQYF
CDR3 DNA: TGTGCCAGCAGCGTAGCTGGACTGAGCACAGATACGCAGTATTTT

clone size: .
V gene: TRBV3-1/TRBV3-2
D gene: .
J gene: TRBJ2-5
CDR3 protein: CASSQALLAGQETQYF
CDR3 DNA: TGTGCCAGCAGCCAAGCTCTTTTGGCGGGGCAAGAGACCCAGTACTTC

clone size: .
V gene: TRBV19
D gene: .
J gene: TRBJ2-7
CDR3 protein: CASSRSDSYEQYF
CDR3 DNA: TGTGCCAGTAGTCGGAGCGACTCCTACGAGCAGTACTTC

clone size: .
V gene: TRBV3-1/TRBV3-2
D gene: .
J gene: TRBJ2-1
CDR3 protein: CASSHRTNSIRVNEQFF
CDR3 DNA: TGTGCCAGCAGCCACAGGACTAACTCGATTCGGGTGAATGAGCAGTTCTTC

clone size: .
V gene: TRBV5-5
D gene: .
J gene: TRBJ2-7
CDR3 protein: CASSRGQSSYEQYF
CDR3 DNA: TGTGCCAGCAGCCGCGGACAGAGCTCCTACGAGCAGTACTTC

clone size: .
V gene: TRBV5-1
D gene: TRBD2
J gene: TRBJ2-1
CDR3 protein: CASSLMTSGAYNEQFF
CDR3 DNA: TGCGCCAGCAGCTTGATGACTAGCGGGGCCTACAATGAGCAGTTCTTC

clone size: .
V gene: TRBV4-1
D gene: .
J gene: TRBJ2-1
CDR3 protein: CASSSPTGGTYNEQFF
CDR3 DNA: TGCGCCAGCAGCTCCCCTACCGGCGGGACTTACAATGAGCAGTTCTTC

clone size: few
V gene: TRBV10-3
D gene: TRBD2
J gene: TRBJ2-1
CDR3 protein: CAISPRLLAGGDNEQFF
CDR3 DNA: TGTGCCATCAGTCCAAGGCTCCTAGCGGGAGGCGACAATGAGCAGTTCTTC

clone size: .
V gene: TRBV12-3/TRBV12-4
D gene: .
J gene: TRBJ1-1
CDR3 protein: CASAQGRNTEAFF
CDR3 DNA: TGTGCCAGCGCTCAGGGGAGGAACACTGAAGCTTTCTTT

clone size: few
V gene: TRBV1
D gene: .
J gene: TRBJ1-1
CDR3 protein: CTSSQDMWDRGIRNTEAFF
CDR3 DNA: TGCACCAGCAGCCAAGATATGTGGGACAGGGGAATACGGAACACTGAAGCTTTCTTT

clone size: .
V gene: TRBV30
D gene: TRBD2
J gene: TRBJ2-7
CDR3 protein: CAWSRGGTSYEQYF
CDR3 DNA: TGTGCCTGGAGTAGGGGAGGGACCTCCTACGAGCAGTACTTC

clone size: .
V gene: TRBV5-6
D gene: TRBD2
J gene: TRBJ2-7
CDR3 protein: CASSRLAGGREQYF
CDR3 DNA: TGTGCCAGCAGCAGACTAGCGGGAGGTCGGGAGCAGTACTTC

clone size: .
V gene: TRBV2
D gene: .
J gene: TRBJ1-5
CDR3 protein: CASSDGTPGQPQHF
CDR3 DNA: TGTGCCAGCAGTGATGGCACTCCAGGTCAGCCCCAGCATTTT

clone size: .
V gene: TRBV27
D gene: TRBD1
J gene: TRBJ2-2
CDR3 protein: CASSLPSDRDVSRTGELFF
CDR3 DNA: TGTGCCAGCAGCCTCCCCTCTGACAGGGATGTGTCGAGGACCGGGGAGCTGTTTTTT

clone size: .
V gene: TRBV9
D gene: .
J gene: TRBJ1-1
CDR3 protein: CASSVVGSMNTEAFF
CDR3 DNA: TGTGCCAGCAGCGTAGTGGGCAGCATGAACACTGAAGCTTTCTTT

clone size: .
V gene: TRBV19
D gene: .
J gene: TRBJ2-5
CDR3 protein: CASSLPDQETQYF
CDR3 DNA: TGTGCCAGTAGTTTGCCAGATCAAGAGACCCAGTACTTC

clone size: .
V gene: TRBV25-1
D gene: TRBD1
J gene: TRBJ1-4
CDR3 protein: CASSTTGQGWTNEKLFF
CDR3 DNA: TGTGCCAGCAGTACTACCGGACAGGGGTGGACTAATGAAAAACTGTTTTTT

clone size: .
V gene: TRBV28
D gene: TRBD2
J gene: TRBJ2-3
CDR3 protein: CASSPGLAGGTDTQYF
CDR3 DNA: TGTGCCAGCAGTCCTGGACTAGCGGGCGGCACAGATACGCAGTATTTT

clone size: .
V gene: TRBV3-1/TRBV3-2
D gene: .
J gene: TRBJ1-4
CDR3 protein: CASSQRGGDEKLFF
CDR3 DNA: TGTGCCAGCAGCCAAAGAGGAGGCGATGAAAAACTGTTTTTT

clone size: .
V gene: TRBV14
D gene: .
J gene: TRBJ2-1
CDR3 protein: CASSQRGSYNEQFF
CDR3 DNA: TGTGCCAGCAGCCAGAGGGGGTCCTACAATGAGCAGTTCTTC

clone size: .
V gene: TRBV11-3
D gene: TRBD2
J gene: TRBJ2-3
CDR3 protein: CASSLELAGGPADTQYF
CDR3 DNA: TGTGCCAGCAGCTTAGAACTAGCGGGAGGGCCTGCAGATACGCAGTATTTT

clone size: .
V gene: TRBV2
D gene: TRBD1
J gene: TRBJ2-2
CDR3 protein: CASSRGTGGFTGELFF
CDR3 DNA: TGTGCCAGCAGTCGCGGGACAGGGGGCTTTACCGGGGAGCTGTTTTTT

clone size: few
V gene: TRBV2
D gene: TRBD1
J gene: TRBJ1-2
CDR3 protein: CASSERAGGTYGYTF
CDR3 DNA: TGTGCCAGCAGTGAACGCGCAGGGGGGACCTATGGCTACACCTTC

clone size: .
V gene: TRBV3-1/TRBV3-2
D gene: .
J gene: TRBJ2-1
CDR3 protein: CASSQDVWGRSYNEQFF
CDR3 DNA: TGTGCCAGCAGCCAAGACGTATGGGGGAGGTCCTACAATGAGCAGTTCTTC